This passage covers 15 T cell receptor beta chains from one sample sequenced in a study of a mutant IDH1 vaccine in newly diagnosed glioma. Stated time point: week 5, during vaccination. One vaccine dose held 300 ug of mutant IDH1 20-mer peptide and came with topical imiquimod. Profiled with immunoSEQ multiplex PCR; TCRdb holds only in-frame clones, not every one. Here the sample spans some 35,000 clones, 81% being singletons. These TCRs are of unknown antigen specificity. The input for sequencing was PBMCs, taken from a glioma patient whose treatment included an IDH1 peptide vaccine. These TCRs come from a man between 50 and 59 years old with glioma.

By share, this clone ranks as medium-sized. The DNA of the CDR3 is TGTGCCAGCATGGGTTCCGCACTTAATGAGCAGTTCTTC. Protein product: CASMGSALNEQFF. V usage is TRBV2 and J usage is TRBJ2-1; no firm D call. CDR1 is SNHLY, CDR2 FYNNEI, per germline. Trimming took 7 bases from V and 7 from J, leaving 14 bases between them. The CDR3 has 13 amino acids.

By its share, this clone is medium-sized (0.01 to 0.1%). The V and J genes are TRBV7-2 and TRBJ2-7; possibly TRBD2 for D (5 bases). The CDR3 extends over 15 amino acids. CDR1 is SGHTA, CDR2 FQGNSA, per germline. V shed 4 bases and J shed 3 bases, with 16 bases lying between them. The chain's CDR3 is CASSSNIFGNYEQYF. CDR3 DNA sequence: TGTGCCAGCAGCTCGAACATTTTCGGGAACTACGAGCAGTACTTC.

The chain links TRBV5-1 to TRBJ2-3; 10 nucleotides agree with TRBD2. The trim removed 2 bases at V and 5 bases at J, leaving 2 bases unmatched. The germline V gene has CDR1 SGHRS and CDR2 YFSETQ. CDR3 length: 14 residues. CDR3: CASSFGLAEDTQYF. The CDR3 bases are TGCGCCAGCAGCTTCGGACTAGCGGAAGATACGCAGTATTTT.

The chain recombines TRBV10-3 with TRBJ2-5, with no clear D. Germline assignment: CDR1 ENHRY and CDR2 SYGVKD. Trimming left V 3 bases short and J 1 base short, with 6 bases between. The length of the CDR3 is 13 residues. The CDR3 DNA follows: TGTGCCATCAGTGACCCCCGCCAAGAGACCCAGTACTTC. It codes for CAISDPRQETQYF.

This clone has a single count. The chain couples TRBV30 to TRBJ2-7, with unresolved D. V lost 5 bases to trimming and J lost 3 bases, with 8 bases between them. The CDR3 is made up of 11 amino acids. CDR1 GTSNPN and CDR2 SVGIG come from the germline V gene (reference sequence). The CDR3: CAWSTYYEQYF. The CDR3 DNA reads TGTGCCTGGTCGACCTACTACGAGCAGTACTTC.

The chain links TRBV7-2 to TRBJ2-7; no reliable D call. The germline gives CDR1 SGHTA, CDR2 FQGNSA. Trimming took 3 bases from V and 3 from J, leaving 9 bases between them. CDR3 length: 13 residues. The CDR3 bases are TGTGCCAGCAGCTTGAGTCAGGACTACGAGCAGTACTTC. This codes for CASSLSQDYEQYF.

This chain links TRBV19 with TRBJ2-5, with TRBD2 matching 8 bases. CDR1 is LNHDA and CDR2 is SQIVND in the germline V gene (reference sequence). Germline trimming cut 4 bases from V and 5 bases from J; bases unmatched to any gene: 6. The CDR3 covers 14 residues. CDR3 nucleotide sequence: TGTGCCAGTAGTACTCAGCGGGAGCGCGAGACCCAGTACTTC. It specifies CASSTQRERETQYF.

The chain uses TRBV25-1 and TRBJ2-2, with 10 nucleotides matching TRBD2. V gave up 3 bases and J gave up 5 bases; unmatched junction bases: 6. Germline values: CDR1 MGHDK, CDR2 SYGVNS. The CDR3 has 16 amino acids. The CDR3 DNA follows: TGTGCCAGCAGTGACCTAGCGGGAGTGAGTACCGGGGAGCTGTTTTTT. Protein sequence: CASSDLAGVSTGELFF.

The chain couples TRBV5-1 to TRBJ1-1; 7 nucleotides line up with TRBD1. J gave up 0 bases and V 4 bases, and 9 bases lay outside the gene matches. The CDR3 consists of 16 residues. Germline assignment: CDR1 SGHRS and CDR2 YFSETQ. The CDR3 here is CASSADPGTVNTEAFF. For the CDR3, the DNA is TGCGCCAGCAGCGCGGATCCCGGGACAGTGAACACTGAAGCTTTCTTT.

The CDR3 DNA sequence: TGTGCCACCACGACCATGAACACTGAAGCTTTCTTT. Residues: CATTTMNTEAFF. The J gene is TRBJ1-1, the V gene TRBV15; D not certain. Germline assignment: CDR1 LNHNV and CDR2 YYDKDF (reference sequence). V lost 7 bases to trimming and J lost 0 bases, with 6 bases between them. The CDR3 totals 12 residues.

The rearrangement joins TRBV6-6 to TRBJ2-1; D is ambiguous. The CDR3 is made up of 14 amino acids. Per the germline V gene, CDR1 is MNHNY and CDR2 is SVGAGI (reference sequence). V lost 10 bases and J 1 base, leaving 14 bases between the germline ends. The CDR3 is CATVPYESYNEQFF. The CDR3 region has the DNA TGTGCCACCGTACCTTACGAGTCCTACAATGAGCAGTTCTTC.

The chain joins TRBV14 to TRBJ2-1, with TRBD1 as a possible D gene (5 bases). The CDR3 loop spans 14 amino acids. Deletions cut 1 base from V and 3 bases from J, with 7 bases between. Germline-derived CDR1 and CDR2 are SGHDN and FVKESK. CDR3 sequence: CASSQAGIYNEQFF. The CDR3 DNA follows: TGTGCCAGCAGCCAAGCAGGGATCTACAATGAGCAGTTCTTC.

V usage is TRBV2 and J usage is TRBJ2-7; 10 bases agree with TRBD1. Germline lookup yields CDR1 SNHLY and CDR2 FYNNEI. The CDR3 sequence is 14 residues long. J was trimmed by 5 bases and V by 6 bases; bases with no gene match: 7. The CDR3 reads CASRQRQGANEQYF. The CDR3 nucleotides are TGTGCCAGCAGGCAAAGACAGGGGGCCAACGAGCAGTACTTC.

The J gene is TRBJ2-2, the V gene TRBV5-8; TRBD2 matches 7 bases. V was clipped by 2 bases and J by 5 bases; unmatched bases: 6. Germline V gives CDR1 SGHTS, CDR2 YDEGEE. CDR3 size: 15 residues. The CDR3 nucleotides read TGTGCCAGCAGCTTCATCAGGGAGGGTACCGGGGAGCTGTTTTTT. Translation gives CASSFIREGTGELFF.

The V gene is TRBV5-1, the J gene TRBJ2-3; D could derive from TRBD1 or TRBD2 (6 bases each). The CDR3 is 15 residues long. The V end was cut by 1 base, the J end by 3 bases, with 12 bases between. The germline gives CDR1 SGHRS, CDR2 YFSETQ. CDR3: CASSLRGAFTDTQYF. In DNA form, the CDR3 reads TGCGCCAGCAGCTTGAGGGGGGCCTTTACAGATACGCAGTATTTT.